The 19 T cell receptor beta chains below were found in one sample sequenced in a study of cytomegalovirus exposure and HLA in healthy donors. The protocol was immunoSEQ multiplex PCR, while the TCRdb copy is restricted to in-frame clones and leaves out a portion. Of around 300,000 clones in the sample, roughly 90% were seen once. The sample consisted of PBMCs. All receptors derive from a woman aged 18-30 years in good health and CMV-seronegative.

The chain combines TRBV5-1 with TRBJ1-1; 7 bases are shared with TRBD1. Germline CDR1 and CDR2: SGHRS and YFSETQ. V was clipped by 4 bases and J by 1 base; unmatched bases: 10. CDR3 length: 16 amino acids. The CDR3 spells CASSERQGGRNTEAFF. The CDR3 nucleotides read TGCGCCAGCAGCGAAAGACAGGGCGGAAGGAACACTGAAGCTTTCTTT.

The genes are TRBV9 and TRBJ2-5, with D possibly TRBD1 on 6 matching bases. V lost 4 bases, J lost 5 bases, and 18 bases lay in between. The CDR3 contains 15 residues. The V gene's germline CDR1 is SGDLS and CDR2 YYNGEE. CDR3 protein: CASSITQGSRETQYF. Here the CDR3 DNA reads TGTGCCAGCAGCATTACACAGGGATCGCGGGAGACCCAGTACTTC.

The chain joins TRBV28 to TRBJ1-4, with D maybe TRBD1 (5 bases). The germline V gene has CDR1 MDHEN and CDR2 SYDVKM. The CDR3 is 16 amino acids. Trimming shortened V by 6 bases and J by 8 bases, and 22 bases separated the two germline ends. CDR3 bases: TGTGCCAGCAGGAGCCACCCCGGCAGGGAGGAGGAAAAACTGTTTTTT. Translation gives CASRSHPGREEEKLFF.

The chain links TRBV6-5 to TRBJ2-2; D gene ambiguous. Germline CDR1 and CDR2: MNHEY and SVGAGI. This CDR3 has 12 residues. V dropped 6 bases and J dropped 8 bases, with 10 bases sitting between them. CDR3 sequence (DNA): TGTGCCAGCAGCCCCCCGGTGGGGGAGCTGTTTTTT. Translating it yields CASSPPVGELFF.

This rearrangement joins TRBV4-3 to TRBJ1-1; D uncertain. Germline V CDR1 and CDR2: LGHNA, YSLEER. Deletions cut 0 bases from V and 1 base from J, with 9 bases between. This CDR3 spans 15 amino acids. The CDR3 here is CASSQDSVKNTEAFF. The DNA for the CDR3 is TGCGCCAGCAGCCAAGATTCAGTTAAGAACACTGAAGCTTTCTTT.

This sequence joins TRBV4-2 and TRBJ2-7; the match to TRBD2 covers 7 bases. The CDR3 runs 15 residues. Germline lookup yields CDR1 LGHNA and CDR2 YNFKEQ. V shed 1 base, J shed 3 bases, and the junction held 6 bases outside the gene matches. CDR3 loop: CASSQVTGGDYEQYF. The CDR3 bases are TGTGCCAGCAGCCAAGTCACTGGGGGGGACTACGAGCAGTACTTC.

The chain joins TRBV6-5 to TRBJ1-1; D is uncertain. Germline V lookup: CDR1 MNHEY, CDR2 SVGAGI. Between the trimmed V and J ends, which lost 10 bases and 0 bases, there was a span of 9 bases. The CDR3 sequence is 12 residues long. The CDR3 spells CATLGLNTEAFF. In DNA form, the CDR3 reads TGTGCCACCCTGGGCCTGAACACTGAAGCTTTCTTT.

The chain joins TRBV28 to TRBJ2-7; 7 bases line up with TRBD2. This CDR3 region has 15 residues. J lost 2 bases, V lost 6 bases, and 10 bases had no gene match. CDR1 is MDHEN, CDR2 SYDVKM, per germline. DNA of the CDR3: TGTGCCAGCAGCCTTTTAGGCGGGGGTACCTACGAGCAGTACTTC. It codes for CASSLLGGGTYEQYF.

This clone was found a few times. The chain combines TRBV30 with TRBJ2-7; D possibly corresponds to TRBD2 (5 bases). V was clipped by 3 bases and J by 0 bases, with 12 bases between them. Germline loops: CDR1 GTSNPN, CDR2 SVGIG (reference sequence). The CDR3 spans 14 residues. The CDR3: CAWSKDWSSYEQYF. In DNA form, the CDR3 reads TGTGCCTGGAGCAAGGACTGGTCCTCCTACGAGCAGTACTTC.

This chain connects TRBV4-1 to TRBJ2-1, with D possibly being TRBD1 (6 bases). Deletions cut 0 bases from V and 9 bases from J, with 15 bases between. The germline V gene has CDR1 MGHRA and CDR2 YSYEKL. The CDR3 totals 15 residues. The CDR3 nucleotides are TGCGCCAGCAGCCAAGACGTAAGCTACAGGGTTGAGCAGTTCTTC. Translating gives CASSQDVSYRVEQFF.

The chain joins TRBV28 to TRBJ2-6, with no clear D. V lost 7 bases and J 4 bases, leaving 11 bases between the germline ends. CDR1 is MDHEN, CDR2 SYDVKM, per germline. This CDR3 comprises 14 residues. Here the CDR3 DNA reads TGTGCCAGCACCATGAGATCAGGGGCCAACGTCCTGACTTTC. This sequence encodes CASTMRSGANVLTF.

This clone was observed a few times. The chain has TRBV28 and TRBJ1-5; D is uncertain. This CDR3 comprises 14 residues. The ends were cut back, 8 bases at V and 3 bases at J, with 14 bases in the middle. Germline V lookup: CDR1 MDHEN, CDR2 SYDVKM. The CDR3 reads CASGPPPFNQPQHF. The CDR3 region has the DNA TGTGCCAGCGGCCCCCCGCCCTTCAATCAGCCCCAGCATTTT.

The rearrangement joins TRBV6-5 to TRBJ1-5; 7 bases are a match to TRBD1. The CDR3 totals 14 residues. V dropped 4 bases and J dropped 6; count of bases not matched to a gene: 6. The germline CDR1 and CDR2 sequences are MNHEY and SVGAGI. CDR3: CASSLTGKVQPQHF. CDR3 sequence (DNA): TGTGCCAGCAGTTTGACAGGGAAGGTTCAGCCCCAGCATTTT.

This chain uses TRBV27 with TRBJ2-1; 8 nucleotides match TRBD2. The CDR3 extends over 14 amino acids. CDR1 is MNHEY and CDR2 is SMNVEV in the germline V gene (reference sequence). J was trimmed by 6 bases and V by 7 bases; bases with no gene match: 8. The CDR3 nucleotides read TGTGCCAGCAAGGGGACTAGTAAGGGCAATGAGCAGTTCTTC. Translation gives CASKGTSKGNEQFF.

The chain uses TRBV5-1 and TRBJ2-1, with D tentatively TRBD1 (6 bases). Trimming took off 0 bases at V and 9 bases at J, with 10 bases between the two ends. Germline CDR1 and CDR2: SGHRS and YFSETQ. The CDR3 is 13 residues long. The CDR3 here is CASSLGLGGEQFF. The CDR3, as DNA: TGCGCCAGCAGCTTGGGCCTAGGGGGTGAGCAGTTCTTC.

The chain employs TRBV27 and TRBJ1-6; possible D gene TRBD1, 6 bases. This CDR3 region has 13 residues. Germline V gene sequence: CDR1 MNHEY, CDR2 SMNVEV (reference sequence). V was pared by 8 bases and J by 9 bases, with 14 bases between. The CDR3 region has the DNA TGTGCCAGCTCTAACAGGGTGGCTTCACCCCTCCACTTT. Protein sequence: CASSNRVASPLHF.

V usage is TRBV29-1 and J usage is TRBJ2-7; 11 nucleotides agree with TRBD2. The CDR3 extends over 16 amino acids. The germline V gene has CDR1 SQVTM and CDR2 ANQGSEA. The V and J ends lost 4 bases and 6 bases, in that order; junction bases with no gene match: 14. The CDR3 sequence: CSVARTSGSSSSEQYF. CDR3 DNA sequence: TGCAGCGTTGCCCGTACTAGCGGGAGTAGTTCTTCCGAGCAGTACTTC.

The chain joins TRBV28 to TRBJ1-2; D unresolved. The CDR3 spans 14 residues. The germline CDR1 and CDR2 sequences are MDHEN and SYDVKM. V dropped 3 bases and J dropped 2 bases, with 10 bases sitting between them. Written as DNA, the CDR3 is TGTGCCAGCAGTTTTCTCCAGGCAAACTATGGCTACACCTTC. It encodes CASSFLQANYGYTF.

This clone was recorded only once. CDR3 sequence (DNA): TGTGCCAGCAGCAAGGGACAGCCGGGTGCAACTAATGAAAAACTGTTTTTT. Its protein is CASSKGQPGATNEKLFF. V is TRBV5-4 and J is TRBJ1-4; 7 nucleotides match TRBD1. This CDR3 contains 17 residues. Per the germline V gene, CDR1 is SGHNT and CDR2 is YYREEE (reference sequence). Losses at the gene ends were 4 bases for V and 0 bases for J; bases not matched to a gene: 9.